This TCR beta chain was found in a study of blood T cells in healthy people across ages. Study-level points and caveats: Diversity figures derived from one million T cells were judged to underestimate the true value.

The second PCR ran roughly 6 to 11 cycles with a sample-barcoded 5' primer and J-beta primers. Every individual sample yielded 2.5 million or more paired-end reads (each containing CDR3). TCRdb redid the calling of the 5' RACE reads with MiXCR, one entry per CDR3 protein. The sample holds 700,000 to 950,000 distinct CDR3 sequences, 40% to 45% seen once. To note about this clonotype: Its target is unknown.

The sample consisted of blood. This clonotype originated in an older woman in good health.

The CDR3 nucleotides read TGTGCCAGCAGCTCAGGGGCCGGGGAGCTGTTTTTT. Its protein product is CASSSGAGELFF. The V call is TRBV12-3 or TRBV12-4, the J call TRBJ2-2; D may be TRBD1 (6 bases). This CDR3 has 12 amino acids. The V end was cut by 6 bases, the J end by 6 bases, with 8 bases between.